Each of the 11 T cell receptor beta chains below was sequenced from the same sample in a study of cytomegalovirus exposure and HLA in healthy donors. The PCR employed 60 Vbeta primers together with 13 Jbeta primers. Here immunoSEQ multiplex PCR was the method, and the copy in TCRdb shows in-frame clones only, minus some. The sample contains 100,000 to 150,000 clones, around 75% of which appear only once. Sample: PBMCs. These receptors were obtained from a man aged 60 to 69 in good health and CMV-seropositive.

The chain uses TRBV4-1 and TRBJ1-1; 7 positions match TRBD1. Looked up from germline, CDR1 is MGHRA and CDR2 is YSYEKL. The V segment lost 3 bases and the J segment 0 bases; nucleotides outside the gene matches: 7. The CDR3 sequence is 16 residues long. The chain's CDR3 is CASSHGPTGVNTEAFF. CDR3 coding DNA: TGCGCCAGCAGCCACGGACCTACAGGGGTGAACACTGAAGCTTTCTTT.

The V gene is TRBV2, the J gene TRBJ2-2; D not certain. CDR1 SNHLY and CDR2 FYNNEI come from the germline V gene. Trimming shortened V by 8 bases and J by 2 bases, and 18 bases separated the two germline ends. CDR3 length equals 16 residues. The CDR3 nucleotides read TGTGCCAGCGCTGGCAGATCAGAATTAAACACCGGGGAGCTGTTTTTT. Its translation is CASAGRSELNTGELFF.

The chain carries TRBV28 and TRBJ2-2; D may be TRBD2 (5 bases). V was pared by 6 bases and J by 4 bases, with 18 bases between. This CDR3 region has 16 residues. Germline V CDR1 and CDR2: MDHEN, SYDVKM. CDR3 amino acids: CASSLEMRAGTGELFF. In DNA form, the CDR3 reads TGTGCCAGCAGCCTCGAGATGAGGGCGGGCACCGGGGAGCTGTTTTTT.

The genes are TRBV9 and TRBJ2-5; 11 bases align to TRBD2. CDR1 is SGDLS, CDR2 YYNGEE, per germline. CDR3 length: 16 amino acids. V gave up 4 bases and J gave up 2 bases; unmatched junction bases: 7. CDR3 loop: CASSPGLADLQETQYF. As DNA, the CDR3 is TGTGCCAGCAGCCCGGGACTAGCGGATTTACAAGAGACCCAGTACTTC.

V usage is TRBV9 and J usage is TRBJ2-5; D is perhaps TRBD1 (5 bases). CDR1 and CDR2 (germline): SGDLS, YYNGEE. The CDR3 loop spans 14 amino acids. Trimming took 4 bases from V and 4 from J, leaving 14 bases between them. The CDR3 DNA sequence: TGTGCCAGCAGCTTGCAGGGTTTGGGAGAGACCCAGTACTTC. It specifies CASSLQGLGETQYF.

The rearrangement uses TRBV6-5 and TRBJ1-2, with D perhaps TRBD1 (6 bases). The CDR3 totals 13 residues. V was cut by 6 bases and J by 1 base, with 9 bases left in between. Germline CDR1 and CDR2: MNHEY and SVGAGI. In DNA, the CDR3 is TGTGCCAGCAGGACGGACAGTAACTATGGCTACACCTTC. Translation gives CASRTDSNYGYTF.

V gene TRBV7-8 combines with J gene TRBJ2-7, with a weak D call TRBD2 (6 bases). Trimming took 0 bases from V and 4 from J, leaving 13 bases between them. Germline CDR1 is SGHVS and CDR2 is FQNEAQ. This CDR3 comprises 15 residues. The CDR3 spells CASSLAEGGAYEQYF. The CDR3 region has the DNA TGTGCCAGCAGCTTAGCAGAGGGAGGTGCGTACGAGCAGTACTTC.

This clone was recorded only once. V and J are TRBV19 and TRBJ1-3, with TRBD1 matching over 8 bases. V lost 5 bases and J lost 1; bases outside the gene matches: 4. The CDR3 is made up of 15 amino acids. Germline assignment: CDR1 LNHDA and CDR2 SQIVND (reference sequence). The CDR3 loop is CASSVDRESGNTIYF. The CDR3 nucleotides read TGTGCCAGTAGTGTGGACAGGGAATCTGGAAACACCATATATTTT.

This clone has ten or more counts. The V call is TRBV5-1, the J call TRBJ2-1; D is unclear. Germline CDR1 and CDR2: SGHRS and YFSETQ. The CDR3 has 15 amino acids. Trimming left V 2 bases short and J 3 bases short, with 12 bases between. The CDR3 loop reads CASSLTVGFYNEQFF. DNA of the CDR3: TGCGCCAGCAGCTTAACAGTCGGTTTCTACAATGAGCAGTTCTTC.

The rearrangement uses TRBV5-1 and TRBJ1-6; D possibly corresponds to TRBD1 (6 bases). Germline-derived CDR1 and CDR2 are SGHRS and YFSETQ. V lost 3 bases to trimming and J lost 10 bases, with 14 bases between them. This CDR3 is 14 amino acids long. The CDR3 here is CASSWQGFQSPLHF. Here the CDR3 DNA reads TGCGCCAGCAGCTGGCAGGGGTTTCAATCACCCCTCCACTTT.

The genes are TRBV10-2 and TRBJ1-2, with D maybe TRBD1 (5 bases). The germline V and J ends were trimmed by 2 bases and 2 bases, with 9 bases remaining between them. Germline CDR1 reads WSHSY; CDR2 reads SAAADI. The CDR3 length is 14 residues. In DNA, the CDR3 is TGCGCCAGCAGTGAGGGGGCCGGGAACTATGGCTACACCTTC. Amino acid sequence: CASSEGAGNYGYTF.